The clone carrying this TCR beta chain was detected only a few times. As yet, its antigen is unknown. These data are taken from a study of T-cell memory formation after mild COVID-19. Each CDR3 protein is one row after TCRdb ran MiXCR on the 5' RACE reads. The top ten clones hold about 8.1% of a sample with approximately 560,000 distinct CDR3 sequences, 17% of them seen once. The CDR3 runs to 15 residues. CDR1 and CDR2 (germline): DFQATT, SNEGSKA (reference sequence). V lost 6 bases and J 3 bases, leaving 20 bases between the germline ends. Study results and limitations: Pre-infection memory harbored some responding clones, suggesting cross-reactive memory joined. Clones shrinking from day 15 to 85 showed even CD4/CD8 mixes; later expanders tilted CD4+.

Material: PBMCs or a T cell subset sorted from them (not recorded which). This receptor was taken from an adult woman who had mild COVID-19 (a few samples of this study predate the infection). Cell type and time point are not known. The gene calls are TRBV20-1 and TRBJ2-5; a weak D match, TRBD1 (5 bases). Written as DNA, the CDR3 is TGCAGTGCCAGATTAAAGGGGATACACAAAGAGACCCAGTACTTC. This gives the protein CSARLKGIHKETQYF.